What follows is one TCR beta chain and its context. Its antigen is unidentified. TCRdb's table, derived via immunoSEQ multiplex PCR, lists solely in-frame clones and lacks some. The table has around 180,000 clones, around 90% seen once. This sample is part of a study of T cell responses to AZD1222 COVID-19 vaccine. General study findings and limits: The sample set comprised mostly white British donors with more females, and clonal diversity was possibly underestimated. Variant regions that are unmutated are reportedly the target of nearly half of spike-specific TCRs.

The trim removed 5 bases at V and 5 bases at J, leaving 5 bases unmatched. This CDR3 has 13 amino acids. Germline V gene sequence: CDR1 LNHDA, CDR2 SQIVND (reference sequence). V and J are TRBV19 and TRBJ2-5; 7 bases agree with TRBD2. This material consisted of peripheral blood, taken on day 0 of AZD1222 vaccination. The source of this sequence is an adult in good health. In DNA, the CDR3 is TGTGCCAGTAGTCCGACTAGCCGGGAGACCCAGTACTTC. It is translated as CASSPTSRETQYF.